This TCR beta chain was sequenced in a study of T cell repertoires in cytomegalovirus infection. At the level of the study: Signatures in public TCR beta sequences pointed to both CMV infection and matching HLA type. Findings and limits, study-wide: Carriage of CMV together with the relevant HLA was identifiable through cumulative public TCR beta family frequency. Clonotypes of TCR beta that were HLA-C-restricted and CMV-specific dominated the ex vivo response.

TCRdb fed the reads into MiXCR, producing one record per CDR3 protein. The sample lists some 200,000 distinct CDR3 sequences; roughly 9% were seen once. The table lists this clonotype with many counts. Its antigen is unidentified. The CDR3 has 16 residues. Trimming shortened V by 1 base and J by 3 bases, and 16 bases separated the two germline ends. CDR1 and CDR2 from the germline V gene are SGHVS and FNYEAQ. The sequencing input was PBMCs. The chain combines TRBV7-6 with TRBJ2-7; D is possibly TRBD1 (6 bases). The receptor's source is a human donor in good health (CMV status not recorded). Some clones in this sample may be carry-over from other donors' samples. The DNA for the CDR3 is TGTGCCAGCAGCTTAGGGGTACAGGGTTTAGTCTACGAGCAGTACTTC. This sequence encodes CASSLGVQGLVYEQYF.